Listed below are T cell receptor beta chains from one sample, sequenced in a study of identical twins. TCRdb re-analysed the 5' RACE reads in MiXCR, keeping a single row per CDR3 protein. Here the sample spans approximately 500,000 distinct CDR3 sequences, 20% to 25% being singletons. These data were also filed under a second study, of T cells expressing NK-cell markers.

Sequencing input: CD4+ T cells sorted from blood. Receptor source: a woman between 18 and 29 years old in good health. Each CDR3 is given with its conserved first and last residue. The D gene is left open where the match is weak. Expanded clones are given a class, and other clones once, few, many or no size at all.

NA,TRBV4-3,NA,TRBJ2-3,CASSQGTRPTDTQYF,TGCGCCAGCAGCCAAGGGACTCGCCCCACAGATACGCAGTATTTT
NA,TRBV20-1,NA,TRBJ2-3,CSAPWTSTDTQYF,TGCAGTGCCCCGTGGACTAGCACAGATACGCAGTATTTT
NA,TRBV11-2,NA,TRBJ2-4,CASSLGALENIQYF,TGTGCCAGCAGCCTAGGTGCCTTAGAAAACATTCAGTACTTC
few,TRBV5-1,TRBD2,TRBJ2-1,CASNDPSGGDHNEQFF,TGCGCCAGCAATGACCCAAGCGGGGGGGATCACAATGAGCAGTTCTTC
NA,TRBV3-1,NA,TRBJ2-6,CASSLTGTGSSGANVLTF,TGTGCCAGCAGCCTCACCGGGACCGGGAGCTCTGGGGCCAACGTCCTGACTTTC
many,TRBV12-3/TRBV12-4,TRBD1,TRBJ1-5,CASSRGTESQHF,TGTGCCAGCAGCCGAGGGACAGAATCTCAGCATTTT
few,TRBV7-8,NA,TRBJ1-5,CASSLGWGYSNQPQHF,TGTGCCAGCAGCTTAGGGTGGGGCTATAGCAATCAGCCCCAGCATTTT
NA,TRBV12-3/TRBV12-4,NA,TRBJ2-1,CASSHPNEQFF,TGTGCCAGCAGTCACCCGAATGAGCAGTTCTTC
NA,TRBV12-3/TRBV12-4,NA,TRBJ1-6,CASSVFGDSPLHF,TGTGCCAGCAGTGTCTTCGGTGATTCACCCCTCCACTTT
NA,TRBV30,TRBD2,TRBJ2-1,CAWSPHRTSGREQFF,TGTGCCTGGAGTCCCCACCGGACTAGCGGGAGAGAGCAGTTCTTC
NA,TRBV29-1,NA,TRBJ1-1,CSGRGSEAFF,TGCAGCGGGAGGGGTTCTGAAGCTTTCTTT
many,TRBV29-1,NA,TRBJ2-1,CSVEGVREQFF,TGCAGCGTTGAAGGGGTTCGGGAGCAGTTCTTC
few,TRBV7-8,TRBD1,TRBJ2-3,CASSLQQGAADTQYF,TGTGCCAGCAGCTTACAACAGGGGGCGGCAGATACGCAGTATTTT
many,TRBV12-3/TRBV12-4,TRBD2,TRBJ2-7,CASSLTREGRKYF,TGTGCCAGCAGTTTAACGCGGGAGGGCCGGAAGTACTTC
few,TRBV5-1,NA,TRBJ2-3,CASSLAGRGPDTQYF,TGCGCCAGCAGCTTGGCCGGTAGGGGCCCAGATACGCAGTATTTT
many,TRBV7-9,TRBD1,TRBJ1-4,CASRTQGAHEKLFF,TGTGCCAGCCGCACCCAGGGGGCGCATGAAAAACTGTTTTTT
few,TRBV29-1,NA,TRBJ2-7,CSVQAGTTYEQYF,TGCAGCGTTCAGGCGGGGACCACTTACGAGCAGTACTTC
few,TRBV12-3/TRBV12-4,NA,TRBJ1-1,CASRPDSTEAFF,TGTGCCAGCAGACCGGACAGCACTGAAGCTTTCTTT
NA,TRBV6-6,TRBD2,TRBJ2-5,CASKTSGTETQYF,TGTGCCAGCAAGACTAGCGGGACGGAGACCCAGTACTTC
NA,TRBV9,NA,TRBJ1-4,CASSKGRRANEKLFF,TGTGCCAGCAGCAAGGGGCGACGAGCTAATGAAAAACTGTTTTTT
NA,TRBV12-3/TRBV12-4,NA,TRBJ2-7,CASRSAPGRGGHEQYF,TGTGCCAGCAGATCTGCCCCCGGACGGGGAGGCCACGAGCAGTACTTC
few,TRBV7-2,TRBD2,TRBJ2-5,CASSRGPRGGGQETQYF,TGTGCCAGCAGCCGAGGTCCCCGTGGCGGGGGACAAGAGACCCAGTACTTC